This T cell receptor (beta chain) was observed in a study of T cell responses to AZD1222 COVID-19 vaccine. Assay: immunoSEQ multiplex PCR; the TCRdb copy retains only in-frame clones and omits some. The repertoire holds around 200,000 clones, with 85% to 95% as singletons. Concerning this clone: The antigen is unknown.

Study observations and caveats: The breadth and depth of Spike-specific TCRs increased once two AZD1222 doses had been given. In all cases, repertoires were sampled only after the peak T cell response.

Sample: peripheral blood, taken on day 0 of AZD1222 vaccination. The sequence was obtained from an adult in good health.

In DNA form, the CDR3 reads TGCAGCGTTGTCCTCCAAACGGTGCGGGATGAAAAACTGTTTTTT. Translation gives CSVVLQTVRDEKLFF. The chain recombines TRBV29-1 with TRBJ1-4; D unresolved. Trimming took off 4 bases at V and 6 bases at J, with 18 bases between the two ends. The CDR3 extends over 15 amino acids. Germline values: CDR1 SQVTM, CDR2 ANQGSEA.